These T cell receptor beta chains were read from a single sample in a study of Graves' ophthalmopathy and Graves' hyperthyroidism. TCRdb re-called the multiplex PCR reads through MiXCR, storing one row per CDR3 protein. This sample has over 200,000 distinct CDR3 sequences, with roughly 27% found just once. Sequences were obtained from peripheral blood. These receptors were collected from a man aged 45-65 years with Graves' ophthalmopathy. CDR3s include the opening cysteine and the closing phenylalanine or tryptophan. D genes are given only for firm matches. Rows may omit the clone size; those that give it use once, few, many or a size class.

v_call	clone_size	j_call	d_call	cdr3_nt	cdr3_aa
TRBV30	many	TRBJ1-2	-	TGTGCCTGGAGGAGACAGGATGGCTACACCTTC	CAWRRQDGYTF
TRBV30	many	TRBJ1-2	-	TGTGCCTGGAGTGAGGGCCGCTATGGCTACACCTTC	CAWSEGRYGYTF
TRBV2	-	TRBJ2-7	TRBD2	TGTGCCAGCAAAGGCGGGGGGGAGCAGTACTTC	CASKGGGEQYF
TRBV9	few	TRBJ1-1	TRBD1	TGTGCCAGCAGCGCGGGAGGCAGGGGGTACACTGAAGCTTTCTTT	CASSAGGRGYTEAFF
TRBV19	many	TRBJ1-1	-	TGTGCCAGTAGTAAATGGGAAGAAGTGGCGAACACTGAAGCTTTCTTT	CASSKWEEVANTEAFF
TRBV12-3/TRBV12-4	many	TRBJ2-5	TRBD1	TGTGCCAGCAGTTACCTCGGGACAGGGAGGGAGACCCAGTACTTC	CASSYLGTGRETQYF
TRBV12-3/TRBV12-4	-	TRBJ2-5	-	TGTGCCAGCAGTTTCGGGCCTCGGAGACTACAAGAGACCCAGTACTTC	CASSFGPRRLQETQYF
TRBV28	many	TRBJ2-7	-	TGTGCCAGCAGTTTATCCCTAGCGCTCTCCTACGAGCAGTACTTC	CASSLSLALSYEQYF
TRBV28	medium-sized	TRBJ2-5	TRBD2	TGTGCCAGCAGTTTCGGAGCGGGAGAAGGAGAGACCCAGTACTTC	CASSFGAGEGETQYF
TRBV7-8	many	TRBJ2-7	-	TGTGCCGCAAGGGCAATCAGCTCCTACGAGCAGTACTTC	CAARAISSYEQYF
TRBV28	-	TRBJ1-2	TRBD1	TGTGCCAGCAGCTCGTGGGGACAGGGGGCAGGTGGCTACACCTTC	CASSSWGQGAGGYTF
TRBV19	many	TRBJ2-1	TRBD2	TGTGCCAGTAGTATACTAGCGGAACCTTACAATGAGCAGTTCTTC	CASSILAEPYNEQFF